The 14 T cell receptor beta chains below all came from one sample that was sequenced in a study of cytotoxic CD8 clonotypes in ibrutinib-treated CLL. Repertoires were generated with immunoSEQ multiplex PCR, while TCRdb's copy carries only in-frame clones and drops some. The table lists about 160,000 clones, less than 85% of them singletons. Sequencing was performed on PBMCs, taken after 24 months of ibrutinib treatment. The receptors come from a human donor with chronic lymphocytic leukemia.

The gene calls are TRBV15 and TRBJ1-5; TRBD1 aligns across 7 bases. V lost 4 bases to trimming and J lost 6 bases; unmatched junction nucleotides: 15. The CDR3 covers 17 residues. CDR1 and CDR2 (germline): LNHNV, YYDKDF (reference sequence). CDR3 residues: CATSTFIRTGLSQPQHF. CDR3 in DNA: TGTGCCACCAGCACTTTCATTAGGACAGGACTGAGTCAGCCCCAGCATTTT. The whole variable domain, remainder taken from reference TRBV15 and TRBJ1-5, is DAMVIQNPRYQVTQFGKPVTLSCSQTLNHNVMYWYQQKSSQAPKLLFHYYDKDFNNEADTPDNFQSRRPNTSFCFLDIRSPGLGDTAMYLCATSTFIRTGLSQPQHFGDGTRLSIL.

The V call is TRBV7-9, the J call TRBJ1-3; no reliable D call. The CDR3 spans 14 residues. Trimming left V 0 bases short and J 1 base short, with 4 bases between. CDR1 is SEHNR and CDR2 is FQNEAQ in the germline V gene (reference sequence). The CDR3 DNA reads as TGTGCCAGCAGCTTAGCTTGGTCTGGAAACACCATATATTTT. Protein: CASSLAWSGNTIYF.

This chain joins TRBV28 and TRBJ2-2, with D tentatively TRBD2 (5 bases). The CDR3 loop spans 13 amino acids. Germline V gene lookup returns CDR1 MDHEN and CDR2 SYDVKM. Trimming left V 6 bases short and J 5 bases short, with 10 bases between. The CDR3 DNA sequence: TGTGCCAGCAGCACGCCGGGGACCGGGGAGCTGTTTTTT. Amino acids: CASSTPGTGELFF.

The gene calls are TRBV27 and TRBJ2-6; tentatively, D is TRBD1 (6 bases). This CDR3 has 17 residues. With 5 bases removed from V and 0 bases from J, the gap between germline ends came to 14 bases. Per germline, CDR1 MNHEY and CDR2 SMNVEV (reference sequence). For the CDR3, the DNA is TGTGCCAGCAGTCCCCGGACAGTCGCCTCTGGGGCCAACGTCCTGACTTTC. It translates to CASSPRTVASGANVLTF.

V and J are TRBV28 and TRBJ1-3; 7 bases fit TRBD1. The CDR3 extends over 17 amino acids. The V segment lost 9 bases and the J segment 0 bases; nucleotides outside the gene matches: 14. Germline CDR1 is MDHEN and CDR2 is SYDVKM. CDR3 in amino acids: CARDRDRDNLSGNTIYF. The CDR3 nucleotides read TGTGCCAGGGACCGGGACAGAGACAACCTCTCTGGAAACACCATATATTTT.

V is TRBV7-2 and J is TRBJ1-4; D not certain. Deletions cut 1 base from V and 2 bases from J, with 8 bases between. In germline, CDR1 is SGHTA, CDR2 FQGNSA. This CDR3 has 15 residues. The CDR3 sequence: CASSLDGSTNEKLFF. DNA of the CDR3: TGTGCCAGCAGCTTAGACGGATCCACTAATGAAAAACTGTTTTTT.

In its sample, this clone was seen a few times. The V and J genes are TRBV14 and TRBJ1-2; D perhaps matches TRBD1 (5 bases). Trimming shortened V by 3 bases and J by 0 bases, and 20 bases separated the two germline ends. The CDR3 runs 18 residues. CDR1 and CDR2 (germline): SGHDN, FVKESK. The CDR3 is CASSQRSLFRVPNYGYTF. CDR3 DNA sequence: TGTGCCAGCAGCCAGAGAAGTTTGTTCAGGGTGCCTAACTATGGCTACACCTTC. The full variable domain, with the rest looked up from reference TRBV14 and TRBJ1-2, is EAGVTQFPSHSVIEKGQTVTLRCDPISGHDNLYWYRRVMGKEIKFLLHFVKESKQDESGMPNNRFLAERTGGTYSTLKVQPAELEDSGVYFCASSQRSLFRVPNYGYTFGSGTRLTVV.

The chain uses TRBV5-4 and TRBJ2-7; tentatively, D is TRBD2 (6 bases). Germline V lookup: CDR1 SGHNT, CDR2 YYREEE (reference sequence). The CDR3 is 14 residues long. Trimming took off 4 bases at V and 6 bases at J, with 17 bases between the two ends. The CDR3: CASSPVGEVSEQYF. CDR3 bases: TGTGCCAGCAGCCCGGTTGGGGAGGTTTCCGAGCAGTACTTC.

As to this clone: A read error may account for a junction end that differs from germline. This chain joins TRBV28 and TRBJ2-3, with 9 bases fitting TRBD1. The CDR3 sequence is 12 residues long. Per germline, CDR1 MDHEN and CDR2 SYDVKM. Here the CDR3 reads CASSLLRDREDF. In DNA form, the CDR3 reads TGTGCCAGCAGTTTACTCCGGGACAGGGAAGATTTT.

J is TRBJ1-4 and V is TRBV5-3, with D uncertain. TRBV5-3 falls under the ORF class, with uncertain function. The CDR3 is made up of 13 amino acids. V gave up 8 bases and J gave up 1 base, with 9 bases separating them. The CDR3, as DNA: TGTGCCAGCAGCCCGGGAACTAATGAAAAACTGTTTTTT. Its translation is CASSPGTNEKLFF.

This clone was observed a handful of times. This chain joins TRBV7-2 and TRBJ2-3; the D gene is possibly TRBD1 (5 bases). CDR1 is SGHTA, CDR2 FQGNSA, per germline. The CDR3 totals 14 residues. V dropped 4 bases and J dropped 2 bases, with 10 bases sitting between them. CDR3 in amino acids: CASSSGHYTDTQYF. CDR3 nucleotides: TGTGCCAGCAGCTCTGGACACTACACAGATACGCAGTATTTT.

The V and J genes are TRBV7-3 and TRBJ2-3, with 11 bases aligning to TRBD2. V was clipped by 3 bases and J by 4 bases; unmatched bases: 3. Germline CDR1 SGHTA, CDR2 FQGTGA. This CDR3 region has 15 residues. The CDR3 reads CASSFSGRAADTQYF. CDR3 DNA sequence: TGTGCCAGCAGCTTTAGCGGGAGGGCCGCAGATACGCAGTATTTT.

With respect to this clone: Additional DNA sequences in this sample encode the identical CDR3. V gene TRBV7-9 combines with J gene TRBJ2-3; 12 nucleotides match TRBD2. This CDR3 comprises 13 residues. V was clipped by 11 bases and J by 0 bases; unmatched bases: 0. Looked up from germline, CDR1 is SEHNR and CDR2 is FQNEAQ (reference sequence). The CDR3 is CAGTSGSTDTQYF. CDR3 nucleotide sequence: TGTGCCGGGACTAGCGGGAGCACAGATACGCAGTATTTT.

V usage is TRBV12-1 and J usage is TRBJ2-2; no DNA check was done on the table's D call, TRBD1. TRBV12-1 is classified as a pseudogene. This CDR3 has 13 amino acids. CDR3 nucleotides: TGTGCCAGCAGCGCAGGGTGCGGCCGGGAGCTGTTTTTT. The encoded protein is CASSAGCGRELFF.